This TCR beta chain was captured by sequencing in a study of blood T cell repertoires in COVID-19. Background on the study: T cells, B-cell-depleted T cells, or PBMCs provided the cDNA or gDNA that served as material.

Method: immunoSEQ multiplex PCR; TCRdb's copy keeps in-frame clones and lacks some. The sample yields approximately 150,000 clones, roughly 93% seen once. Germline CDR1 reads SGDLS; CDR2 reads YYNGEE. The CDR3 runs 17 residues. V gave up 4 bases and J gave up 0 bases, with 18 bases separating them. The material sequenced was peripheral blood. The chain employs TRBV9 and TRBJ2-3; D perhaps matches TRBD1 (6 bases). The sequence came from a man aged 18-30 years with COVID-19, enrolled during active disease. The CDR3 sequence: CASSHPSTGQSTDTQYF. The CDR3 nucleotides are TGTGCCAGCAGCCACCCCTCGACAGGCCAGAGCACAGATACGCAGTATTTT.